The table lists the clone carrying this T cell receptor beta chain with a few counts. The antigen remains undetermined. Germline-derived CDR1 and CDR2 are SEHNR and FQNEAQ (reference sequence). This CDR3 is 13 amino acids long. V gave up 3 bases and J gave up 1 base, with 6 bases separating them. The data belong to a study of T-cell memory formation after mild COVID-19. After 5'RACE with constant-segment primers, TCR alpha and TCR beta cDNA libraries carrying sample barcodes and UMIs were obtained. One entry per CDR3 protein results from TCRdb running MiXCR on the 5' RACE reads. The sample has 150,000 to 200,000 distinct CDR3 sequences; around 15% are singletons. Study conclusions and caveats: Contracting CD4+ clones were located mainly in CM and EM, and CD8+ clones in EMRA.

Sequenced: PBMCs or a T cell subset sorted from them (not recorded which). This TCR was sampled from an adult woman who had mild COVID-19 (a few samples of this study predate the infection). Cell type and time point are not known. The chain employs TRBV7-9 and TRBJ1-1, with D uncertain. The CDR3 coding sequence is TGTGCCAGCAGCTTCGACACGAACACTGAAGCTTTCTTT. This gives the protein CASSFDTNTEAFF.